The 2 T cell receptor beta chains given below trace back to one sample, sequenced in a study of cytomegalovirus exposure and HLA in healthy donors. The PCR contained 60 Vbeta and 13 Jbeta primers. Profiled with immunoSEQ multiplex PCR; TCRdb holds only in-frame clones, not every one. Of over 80,000 clones listed, approximately 75% are singletons. The sample was PBMCs. The receptors come from a woman in her seventies in good health and CMV-seropositive.

The chain carries TRBV5-1 and TRBJ2-3; 9 positions agree with TRBD2. The CDR3 totals 16 residues. Trimming cost V 0 bases and J 3 bases; bases outside gene matches: 5. Germline CDR1 SGHRS, CDR2 YFSETQ. The CDR3 DNA reads as TGCGCCAGCAGCTTGGCCCCAGCGGGAGGAACAGATACGCAGTATTTT. It specifies CASSLAPAGGTDTQYF.

The rearrangement links TRBV19 to TRBJ2-7, with TRBD1 matching over 7 bases. This CDR3 is built from 11 residues. The junction had 1 base not matched to a gene; V was cut back by 8 bases and J by 3 bases. Germline lookup yields CDR1 LNHDA and CDR2 SQIVND (reference sequence). The CDR3 DNA sequence: TGTGCCAGTGGACAGGTCTACGAGCAGTACTTC. It codes for CASGQVYEQYF. The full variable domain, with the rest looked up from reference TRBV19 and TRBJ2-7, is DGGITQSPKYLFRKEGQNVTLSCEQNLNHDAMYWYRQDPGQGLRLIYYSQIVNDFQKGDIAEGYSVSREKKESFPLTVTSAQKNPTAFYLCASGQVYEQYFGPGTRLTVT.